This TCR beta chain was observed in a study of shared clonotypes between healthy human individuals. Broader study findings: For naive CD4 cells, around 5% of clonotypes were shared across a handful of donors.

An assay was performed, and its level was deep. Measured with immunoSEQ multiplex PCR; TCRdb has only the in-frame clones, and not every one. The repertoire includes hundreds of thousands of clones, 97% of them detected once, and 0.055% to 0.07% sits in the top ten. In regard to this clone: Its antigen is not known.

Trimming pared 0 bases from V and 2 bases from J, leaving 8 bases between. In germline, CDR1 is PRHDT, CDR2 FYEKMQ (reference sequence). CDR3 length: 14 residues. J is TRBJ2-7 and V is TRBV13, with D hard to call. The material sequenced was naive CD4+ T cells sorted from blood. Subset described: CD45RA+ positively selected. This clonotype originated in a woman aged 30 to 39 in good health. The CDR3 DNA reads TGTGCCAGCAGCTTAGGGGCCCAGACCTACGAGCAGTACTTC. Translated, it gives CASSLGAQTYEQYF. Combining the CDR3 with reference TRBV13 and TRBJ2-7 gives the whole variable domain AAGVIQSPRHLIKEKRETATLKCYPIPRHDTVYWYQQGPGQDPQFLISFYEKMQSDKGSIPDRFSAQQFSDYHSELNMSSLELGDSALYFCASSLGAQTYEQYFGPGTRLTVT.